The T cell receptor (beta chain) under discussion was sequenced for a study of CD8+CD57+ T cells in acquired aplastic anemia. Study information: On average, sorted CD4+ and CD8+ cells gave 3.2 ug of DNA. Among healthy donors, CD4+ cells averaged roughly 9.9 million reads. Broader study findings: The same twenty-nine CD8+ CDR3 sequences occurred in patients and in controls.

Investigators profiled TCR beta VDJ and CDR3 from genomic DNA template. TCRdb passed the reads through MiXCR, listing each CDR3 protein once. The sample includes 150,000 to 200,000 distinct CDR3 sequences, roughly 40% of them seen just once. Trimming took 4 bases from V and 5 from J; bases not matched to a gene: 11. The CDR3 consists of 16 residues. With regard to this clonotype: What it recognizes is unknown. A much larger clone lies one base from this, so it may be a read error.

The receptor's source is a human donor in good health. The V gene is TRBV12-3 or TRBV12-4, the J gene TRBJ2-1, with 7 bases matching TRBD2. The sample taken for sequencing was sorted CD4+, CD8+, or CD8+CD57+ T cells (not recorded which) from PBMCs. CDR3 region: CASSSWTSGRHNEQFF. The CDR3 DNA reads TGTGCCAGCAGTTCGTGGACTAGTGGTAGACACAATGAGCAGTTCTTC.